This T cell receptor (beta chain) was sequenced during a study of CD8 T cells in ankylosing spondylitis. Regarding the study as a whole: Blood of patients with ankylosing spondylitis appeared to be characterized by a TCR beta motif of several highly homologous variants.

Germline CDR1 reads SGHRS; CDR2 reads YFSETQ. V lost 8 bases to trimming and J lost 1 base, with 17 bases between them. CDR3 length: 15 amino acids. One entry per CDR3 protein, called by TCRdb with MiXCR from the 5' RACE reads. The data contain around 450,000 distinct CDR3 sequences, about 24% of them seen just once; the ten biggest clones take up about 0.89%. Remarks on this clonotype: Its antigen is not identified.

This clonotype originated in a male donor with ankylosing spondylitis. The sequencing sample was made of blood, either unsorted or a sorted T cell fraction (not recorded which). The chain links TRBV5-1 to TRBJ2-3; D not certain. CDR3 sequence: CASRDEPQGTDTQYF. DNA for the CDR3: TGCGCCAGTAGAGATGAGCCCCAAGGCACAGATACGCAGTATTTT.